This TCR beta chain was profiled in a study of Ad26.COV2.S vaccination and SARS-CoV-2 variants. Study overall: The donor belonged to the COV1001 Ad26.COV2.S trial arm. Points from the study as a whole: Vaccine recipients posted higher spike-specific TCR breadth than their placebo counterparts.

Treatment here: around 19 received Ad26.COV2.S at low or high dose, single or two shots; five or six received placebo; per-sample allocation not given. Sampling took place 63 days after the first vaccine or placebo injection. Aged 18-55 years, donor was enrolled in Boston in the early 2020s. Libraries were prepared by immunoSEQ multiplex PCR; TCRdb keeps only in-frame clonotypes and omits some of them. The sample contains over 400,000 clones, around 92% of which appear only once. Points on this clone: Its antigen is not identified.

In germline, CDR1 is SGDLS, CDR2 YYNGEE. Trimming took 3 bases from V and 0 from J, leaving 4 bases between them. This CDR3 region has 13 residues. The receptor comes from a person between 18 and 65 years old who received the Ad26.COV2.S COVID-19 vaccine or a placebo. Sequencing was performed on peripheral blood, taken in a trial of Ad26.COV2.S vaccine versus placebo. This chain uses TRBV9 with TRBJ1-3; D unresolved. For the CDR3, the DNA is TGTGCCAGCAGCGCTTCCTCTGGAAACACCATATATTTT. Protein: CASSASSGNTIYF.